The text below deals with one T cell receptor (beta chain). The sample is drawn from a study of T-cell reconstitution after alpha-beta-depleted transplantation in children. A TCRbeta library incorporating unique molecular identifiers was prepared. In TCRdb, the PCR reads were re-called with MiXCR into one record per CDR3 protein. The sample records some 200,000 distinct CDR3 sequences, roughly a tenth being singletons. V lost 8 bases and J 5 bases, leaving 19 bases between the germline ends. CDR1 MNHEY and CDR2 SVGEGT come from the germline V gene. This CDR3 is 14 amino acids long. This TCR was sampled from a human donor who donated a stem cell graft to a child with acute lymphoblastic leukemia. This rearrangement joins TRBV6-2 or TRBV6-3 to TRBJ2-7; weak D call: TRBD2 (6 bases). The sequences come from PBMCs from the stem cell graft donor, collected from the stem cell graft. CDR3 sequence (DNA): TGTGCCAGCCTCCCCCGGGAGTCAGAACACGAGCAGTACTTC. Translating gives CASLPRESEHEQYF.